This TCR beta chain was found in a study of T cells in severe cutaneous drug reactions. Frequency places this clonotype as medium-sized (0.01 to 0.1%). TCR subtype-specific primers in iRepertoire multiplex PCR prepared libraries for bulk and single-cell sequencing. No DNA is given; TCRdb re-called the multiplex PCR reads and lists each CDR3 protein once. The specimen's table records about 1,400 distinct CDR3 sequences. Carbamazepine had induced Stevens-Johnson syndrome or toxic epidermal necrolysis in the sequenced donors. Sequencing used cells from a skin blister. The receptor comes from a human donor with a severe cutaneous adverse drug reaction.

The CDR3 sequence is CASSPGGVGGTEAFF. This chain links TRBV5-1 with TRBJ1-1; without DNA, the TCRdb call of TRBD1 cannot be checked. The CDR3 is made up of 15 amino acids. Looked up from germline, CDR1 is SGHRS and CDR2 is YFSETQ.